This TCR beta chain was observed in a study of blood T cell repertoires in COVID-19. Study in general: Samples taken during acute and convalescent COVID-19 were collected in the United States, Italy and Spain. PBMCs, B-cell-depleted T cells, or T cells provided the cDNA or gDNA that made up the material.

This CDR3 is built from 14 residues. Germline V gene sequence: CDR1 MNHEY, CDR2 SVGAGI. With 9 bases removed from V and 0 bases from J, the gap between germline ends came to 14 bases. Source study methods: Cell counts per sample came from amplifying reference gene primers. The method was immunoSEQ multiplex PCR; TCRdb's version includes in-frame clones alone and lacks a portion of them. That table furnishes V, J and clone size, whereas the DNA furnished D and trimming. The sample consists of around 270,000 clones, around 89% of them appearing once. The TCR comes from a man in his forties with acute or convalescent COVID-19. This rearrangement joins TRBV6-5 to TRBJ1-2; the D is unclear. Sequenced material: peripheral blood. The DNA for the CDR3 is TGTGCCAGTGCGGGGTATGAAGCTAACTATGGCTACACCTTC. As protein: CASAGYEANYGYTF.